These T cell receptor beta chains were read from a single sample in a study of human T cells and chemical hapten exposure. In TCRdb, the RACE reads were re-called with MiXCR into one record per CDR3 protein. Of 50,000 or so distinct CDR3 sequences detected, 9.9% appear once; the ten largest clones hold around 17%. Sample: whole blood, taken in connection with sensitization to the hapten diphenylcyclopropenone (DPC). The receptors were sampled from a woman between 40 and 55 years old with alopecia areata. Some clones in this sample may be carry-over from other donors' samples. Each CDR3 is given with its conserved first and last residue.

TRBV4-1	TRBJ1-5	16	CASSRSGQYSNQPQHF
TRBV4-2	TRBJ2-5	15	CASSQVKGGQETQYF
TRBV18	TRBJ2-3	14	CASSPAQGTDTQYF
TRBV7-8	TRBJ1-1	16	CASSSLAGRLNTEAFF
TRBV11-3	TRBJ1-1	15	CASSLGGAGNTEAFF
TRBV7-9	TRBJ2-7	13	CASIRGPSYEQYF
TRBV9	TRBJ2-7	14	CASSHRGGSYEQYF
TRBV25-1	TRBJ1-6	15	CASTHGDRGGSPLHF
TRBV4-3	TRBJ2-5	15	CASSPGLAGEETQYF
TRBV5-1	TRBJ2-3	15	CASSLSGARQDTQYF
TRBV20-1	TRBJ1-5	10	CSANPPPQHF
TRBV12-3/TRBV12-4	TRBJ2-3	18	CASRTSRKQGHSTDTQYF
TRBV7-9	TRBJ2-3	22	CASSLRDRGQRWTVPGPNTQYF
TRBV7-9	TRBJ2-3	17	CASSLLASRGRTDTQYF
TRBV6-5	TRBJ1-2	15	CASSLSMTGNYGYTF
TRBV7-8	TRBJ2-5	11	CASSFGPGEYF
TRBV9	TRBJ2-5	15	CASSVDGTRGETQYF
TRBV6-4	TRBJ2-2	14	CASSAEGATGELFF
TRBV14	TRBJ1-2	12	CASSQGGVGYTF
TRBV18	TRBJ1-2	13	CASSPRGRYGYTF
TRBV4-1	TRBJ1-1	17	CASSQAEGFDVNTEAFF
TRBV28	TRBJ2-4	14	CASSPRPRGNIQYF
TRBV25-1	TRBJ1-4	14	CASSEGRDSEKLFF
TRBV5-6	TRBJ2-3	14	CASSRKGGTDTQYF
TRBV29-1	TRBJ2-5	12	CSVEQGGETQYF
TRBV25-1	TRBJ1-1	15	CASSELLGAGTEAFF
TRBV6-2/TRBV6-3	TRBJ2-7	15	CASKAGTSGVNEQYF
TRBV18	TRBJ1-2	17	CASSPLRGRQLNYGYTF